Presented here are 32 T cell receptor beta chains from one specimen sequenced in a study of blood T cell repertoires in COVID-19. The protocol was immunoSEQ multiplex PCR, while the TCRdb copy is restricted to in-frame clones and leaves out a portion. The table has tens of thousands of clones, 75% to 90% seen once. Material: peripheral blood. These receptors were collected from a man in his 70s who had recovered from COVID-19.

This sequence joins TRBV30 and TRBJ1-2; 10 bases agree with TRBD1. Germline V lookup: CDR1 GTSNPN, CDR2 SVGIG (reference sequence). The CDR3 loop spans 14 amino acids. Germline trimming cut 8 bases from V and 3 bases from J; bases unmatched to any gene: 9. For the CDR3, the DNA is TGTGCCGGAGCACGGGACAGGGGTCACTATGGCTACACCTTC. Translation: CAGARDRGHYGYTF.

The chain carries TRBV7-2 and TRBJ1-5; no reliable D call. The CDR3 is 14 amino acids. V was cut by 5 bases and J by 2 bases, with 10 bases left in between. Germline V gene sequence: CDR1 SGHTA, CDR2 FQGNSA. DNA of the CDR3: TGTGCCAGCAGCCGCTATAGTGGCAATCAGCCCCAGCATTTT. Translation gives CASSRYSGNQPQHF.

The gene calls are TRBV5-8 and TRBJ2-7, with 7 bases matching TRBD1. This CDR3 has 17 residues. With 4 bases clipped from V and 4 bases from J, the junction kept 17 bases outside the gene matches. Per the germline V gene, CDR1 is SGHTS and CDR2 is YDEGEE. The CDR3 region is CASSRSNRGFAEYEQYF. In DNA, the CDR3 is TGTGCCAGCAGCAGGTCGAACAGGGGATTTGCCGAATACGAGCAGTACTTC.

The chain links TRBV5-4 to TRBJ2-1; 13 nucleotides match TRBD2. Germline loops: CDR1 SGHNT, CDR2 YYREEE (reference sequence). This CDR3 spans 19 amino acids. After removal of 5 bases from V and 0 bases from J, the junction contained 11 bases not matched to a gene. The CDR3 sequence is CASSRPGTSGTSSYNEQFF. CDR3 bases: TGTGCCAGCAGTCGACCCGGGACTAGCGGGACAAGCTCCTACAATGAGCAGTTCTTC.

The chain links TRBV10-3 to TRBJ2-7, with TRBD1 matching over 7 bases. The V gene end was trimmed by 0 bases and the J gene end by 5 bases; junction bases not matched to a gene: 7. The germline V gene has CDR1 ENHRY and CDR2 SYGVKD. The CDR3 contains 15 residues. The CDR3 DNA sequence: TGTGCCATCAGTGAGTCTTTACGACAGGGACACGAGCAGTACTTC. Its protein product is CAISESLRQGHEQYF.

The genes are TRBV7-2 and TRBJ2-7, with TRBD1 matching over 7 bases. Trimming took 5 bases from V and 2 from J; bases not matched to a gene: 6. This CDR3 contains 14 residues. Germline CDR1 reads SGHTA; CDR2 reads FQGNSA. The CDR3 DNA follows: TGTGCCAGCAGCCCTCAGCAGGGGGCCTACGAGCAGTACTTC. Protein sequence: CASSPQQGAYEQYF. Based on the CDR3 plus reference TRBV7-2 and TRBJ2-7, the full variable domain is GAGVSQSPSNKVTEKGKDVELRCDPISGHTALYWYRQSLGQGLEFLIYFQGNSAPDKSGLPSDRFSAERTGGSVSTLTIQRTQQEDSAVYLCASSPQQGAYEQYFGPGTRLTVT.

This chain uses TRBV28 with TRBJ2-1, with a possible D match to TRBD1 (6 bases). Germline-derived CDR1 and CDR2 are MDHEN and SYDVKM. V lost 0 bases, J lost 6 bases, and 12 bases lay in between. This CDR3 has 15 residues. The CDR3 region is CASSLWSGTTNEQFF. CDR3 bases: TGTGCCAGCAGTTTATGGTCTGGGACAACCAATGAGCAGTTCTTC. Looking up the rest from reference TRBV28 and TRBJ2-1 gives the full variable domain: DVKVTQSSRYLVKRTGEKVFLECVQDMDHENMFWYRQDPGLGLRLIYFSYDVKMKEKGDIPEGYSVSREKKERFSLILESASTNQTSMYLCASSLWSGTTNEQFFGPGTRLTVL.

This chain uses TRBV18 with TRBJ2-1; 7 bases agree with TRBD1. Trimming removed 6 bases from V and 5 bases from J; junction bases left unmatched: 4. Germline CDR1 reads KGHSH; CDR2 reads LQKENI. There are 13 residues in the CDR3. The CDR3 protein is CASSPGTDNEQFF. In DNA form, the CDR3 reads TGTGCCAGCTCTCCCGGGACAGACAATGAGCAGTTCTTC. Filled out from reference TRBV18 and TRBJ2-1, the complete variable domain reads NAGVMQNPRHLVRRRGQEARLRCSPMKGHSHVYWYRQLPEEGLKFMVYLQKENIIDESGMPKERFSAEFPKEGPSILRIQQVVRGDSAAYFCASSPGTDNEQFFGPGTRLTVL.

This clone was recorded a few times. The V gene is TRBV29-1, the J gene TRBJ2-1, with D perhaps TRBD1 (5 bases). Looked up from germline, CDR1 is SQVTM and CDR2 is ANQGSEA. V was trimmed by 3 bases and J by 8 bases, leaving 11 bases between them. The CDR3 spans 12 residues. The CDR3 DNA reads as TGCAGCGTTGATTTCAGGGTCGATGAGCAGTTCTTC. The encoded protein is CSVDFRVDEQFF.

The CDR3 coding sequence is TGTGCCAGCAGCCAAGATATCAGGGGCGTCCTGACTTTC. The encoded protein is CASSQDIRGVLTF. The V call is TRBV14, the J call TRBJ2-6; a possible D gene is TRBD1 (6 bases). CDR3 length: 13 amino acids. Germline V gene sequence: CDR1 SGHDN, CDR2 FVKESK. Trimming stripped 0 bases from V and 12 bases from J, with 9 bases between.

The gene calls are TRBV12-5 and TRBJ2-3, with TRBD1 identical over 11 bases. The CDR3 has 16 residues. J lost 4 bases, V lost 0 bases, and 3 bases had no gene match. Per the germline V gene, CDR1 is LGHNT and CDR2 is FRNRAP. The CDR3 region is CASGLVLGQGADTQYF. CDR3 nucleotides: TGTGCTAGTGGTTTGGTACTGGGACAGGGGGCAGATACGCAGTATTTT.

The chain has TRBV9 and TRBJ2-5; 7 bases match TRBD1. Germline assignment: CDR1 SGDLS and CDR2 YYNGEE. Trimming at V came to 4 bases and at J to 2 bases, leaving 5 bases not matched to a gene. This CDR3 has 14 amino acids. CDR3 coding DNA: TGTGCCAGCAGCATCGGGACAGCTCAAGAGACCCAGTACTTC. It codes for CASSIGTAQETQYF.

The chain joins TRBV28 to TRBJ2-2, with TRBD1 identical over 9 bases. This CDR3 spans 16 amino acids. V dropped 3 bases and J dropped 6; count of bases not matched to a gene: 8. Germline lookup yields CDR1 MDHEN and CDR2 SYDVKM. The CDR3 protein is CASSLVGTGRPGELFF. DNA of the CDR3: TGTGCCAGCAGTTTGGTGGGGACAGGGAGGCCCGGGGAGCTGTTTTTT.

The chain is built from TRBV29-1 and TRBJ1-4; 7 nucleotides match TRBD1. This CDR3 is 13 amino acids long. Germline values: CDR1 SQVTM, CDR2 ANQGSEA. The ends lost 7 bases at V and 3 bases at J; junction bases unmatched: 5. The CDR3 DNA follows: TGCAGCGCAAAGGGGGCAGCTAATGAAAAACTGTTTTTT. Its protein product is CSAKGAANEKLFF.

This sequence joins TRBV7-3 and TRBJ1-1; no clear D gene. Germline CDR1 is SGHTA and CDR2 is FQGTGA. CDR3 size: 16 residues. With 2 bases removed from V and 5 bases from J, the gap between germline ends came to 18 bases. This CDR3 reads CASSLSGPTSGTEAFF. As DNA, the CDR3 is TGTGCCAGCAGCTTATCAGGACCAACCTCGGGGACTGAAGCTTTCTTT.

The chain combines TRBV6-2 or TRBV6-3 with TRBJ2-1; 7 positions agree with TRBD1. V lost 0 bases to trimming and J lost 4 bases; unmatched junction nucleotides: 9. This CDR3 spans 17 amino acids. CDR1 and CDR2 from the germline V gene are MNHEY and SVGEGT. Here the CDR3 DNA reads TGTGCCAGCAGTTACTCCCCTCCGACAGGGATTTACAATGAGCAGTTCTTC. Translated, it gives CASSYSPPTGIYNEQFF.

The chain has TRBV29-1 and TRBJ2-7, with 7 bases that match TRBD1. Germline-derived CDR1 and CDR2 are SQVTM and ANQGSEA. After removal of 4 bases from V and 2 bases from J, the junction contained 8 bases not matched to a gene. The CDR3 spans 14 residues. The CDR3 DNA reads as TGCAGCGTTGCCCCTAACAGGGGTACCTACGAGCAGTACTTC. It encodes CSVAPNRGTYEQYF.

This chain connects TRBV6-1 to TRBJ2-4; TRBD2 agrees at 9 bases. The length of the CDR3 is 17 residues. The trim removed 0 bases at V and 6 bases at J, leaving 9 bases unmatched. Germline lookup yields CDR1 MNHNS and CDR2 SASEGT. The CDR3 spells CASSEALPAGGRNIQYF. The CDR3 region has the DNA TGTGCCAGCAGTGAAGCGCTTCCAGCGGGGGGACGAAACATTCAGTACTTC.

The CDR3 here is CASSPVQGTNTGELFF. CDR3 DNA sequence: TGTGCCAGCTCACCAGTTCAGGGGACGAACACCGGGGAGCTGTTTTTT. V and J are TRBV18 and TRBJ2-2; the D gene is possibly TRBD1 (6 bases). CDR3 length equals 16 residues. Trimming left V 2 bases short and J 0 bases short, with 10 bases between. The germline V gene has CDR1 KGHSH and CDR2 LQKENI.

This clone was detected once. This chain joins TRBV7-8 and TRBJ2-5, with 8 bases fitting TRBD2. The ends lost 5 bases at V and 5 bases at J; junction bases unmatched: 13. The germline CDR1 and CDR2 sequences are SGHVS and FQNEAQ. CDR3 length equals 16 residues. CDR3 in DNA: TGTGCCAGCAGCCCCCTGGGCGGGGGGAGGCTCGAGACCCAGTACTTC. It specifies CASSPLGGGRLETQYF.

This chain uses TRBV2 with TRBJ1-4; no definite D call. This CDR3 region has 15 residues. Per the germline V gene, CDR1 is SNHLY and CDR2 is FYNNEI. V lost 1 base and J 7 bases, leaving 13 bases between the germline ends. Written as DNA, the CDR3 is TGTGCCAGCAGTGAAGGGGCAGGCGCCGGTGAAAAACTGTTTTTT. Its protein is CASSEGAGAGEKLFF.

This clone was recorded once. The chain combines TRBV29-1 with TRBJ1-3, with 11 bases lining up with TRBD1. This CDR3 contains 14 residues. The V gene's germline CDR1 is SQVTM and CDR2 ANQGSEA. V lost 7 bases, J lost 1 base, and 3 bases stayed unmatched. DNA for the CDR3: TGCAGCGCCGGACAGGGGGCATCTGGAAACACCATATATTTT. Residues: CSAGQGASGNTIYF.

This chain uses TRBV28 with TRBJ1-5; 8 bases fit TRBD1. Germline values: CDR1 MDHEN, CDR2 SYDVKM. Losses at the gene ends were 6 bases for V and 2 bases for J; bases not matched to a gene: 6. The CDR3 is made up of 15 amino acids. The CDR3 loop is CASRSSTGGNQPQHF. CDR3 in DNA: TGTGCCAGCAGATCGTCGACAGGGGGCAATCAGCCCCAGCATTTT.

About this clone: This CDR3 is also generated by other DNA sequences in the sample. The chain carries TRBV28 and TRBJ1-2, with TRBD1 matching over 9 bases. CDR1 and CDR2 from the germline V gene are MDHEN and SYDVKM. The length of the CDR3 is 14 residues. Germline trimming cut 4 bases from V and 4 bases from J; bases unmatched to any gene: 4. DNA for the CDR3: TGTGCCAGCAGTTCGGGACAGGGTGTCTATGGCTACACCTTC. It translates to CASSSGQGVYGYTF.

This chain joins TRBV7-2 and TRBJ2-2; D is uncertain. The CDR3 totals 16 residues. Germline V gene lookup returns CDR1 SGHTA and CDR2 FQGNSA. Trimming took off 5 bases at V and 4 bases at J, with 17 bases between the two ends. This chain's CDR3 is CASSVLTSAVTGELFF. The CDR3 bases are TGTGCCAGCAGCGTCCTAACGTCGGCGGTCACCGGGGAGCTGTTTTTT.

The gene calls are TRBV7-9 and TRBJ1-3; TRBD1 matches 12 bases. Germline lookup yields CDR1 SEHNR and CDR2 FQNEAQ (reference sequence). With 5 bases clipped from V and 2 bases from J, the junction kept 4 bases outside the gene matches. CDR3 length: 16 amino acids. Written as DNA, the CDR3 is TGTGCCAGCAGCCTGCGGGACAGGGGGCCTGGAAACACCATATATTTT. Its translation: CASSLRDRGPGNTIYF.

This sequence joins TRBV3-1 (or the pseudogene TRBV3-2) and TRBJ2-1, with 7 bases aligning to TRBD2. J lost 5 bases, V lost 3 bases, and 7 bases had no gene match. The CDR3 spans 15 residues. Germline V gene data show CDR1 as LGHDT and CDR2 as YNNKEL (reference sequence). The CDR3 protein is CASSQSAGVHNEQFF. The CDR3 DNA reads as TGTGCCAGCAGCCAGTCGGCGGGGGTCCACAATGAGCAGTTCTTC.

The rearrangement joins TRBV5-5 to TRBJ2-7; D may be TRBD2 (5 bases). Trimming removed 3 bases from V and 1 base from J, with 17 bases in between. The CDR3 extends over 16 amino acids. The germline V gene has CDR1 SGHKS and CDR2 YYEKEE (reference sequence). The CDR3 sequence is CASSYQVAGGSYEQYF. The CDR3 nucleotides are TGTGCCAGCAGCTATCAGGTGGCAGGAGGATCCTACGAGCAGTACTTC.

This rearrangement joins TRBV3-1 (or the pseudogene TRBV3-2) to TRBJ2-3; unclear D gene. Germline values: CDR1 LGHDT, CDR2 YNNKEL (reference sequence). V was cut by 0 bases and J by 2 bases, with 15 bases left in between. The CDR3 extends over 17 amino acids. The CDR3 DNA is TGTGCCAGCAGCCAAGATAGGCTAGTCCTTACCACAGATACGCAGTATTTT. Amino acid sequence: CASSQDRLVLTTDTQYF.

In this sample, this clone turned up once. This rearrangement joins TRBV4-3 to TRBJ2-2; 10 bases fit TRBD1. V gave up 1 base and J gave up 3 bases; unmatched junction bases: 5. This CDR3 spans 17 amino acids. The V gene's germline CDR1 is LGHNA and CDR2 YSLEER. The CDR3 spells CASSQALGTGDTGELFF. Here the CDR3 DNA reads TGCGCCAGCAGCCAAGCTCTGGGGACAGGGGACACCGGGGAGCTGTTTTTT.

This clone appeared once. The rearrangement joins TRBV5-1 to TRBJ1-1, with D uncertain. Trimming took off 2 bases at V and 1 base at J, with 12 bases between the two ends. Looked up from germline, CDR1 is SGHRS and CDR2 is YFSETQ. The CDR3 runs to 15 residues. CDR3 sequence: CASSFKPLGNTEAFF. The CDR3 coding sequence is TGCGCCAGCAGCTTTAAACCCCTAGGGAACACTGAAGCTTTCTTT.

The chain is built from TRBV29-1 and TRBJ1-1, with 10 positions matching TRBD1. V dropped 3 bases and J dropped 4; count of bases not matched to a gene: 2. CDR1 is SQVTM and CDR2 is ANQGSEA in the germline V gene. This CDR3 is built from 13 residues. The CDR3 DNA is TGCAGCGTTGAGACAGGGGGCGGCACTGAAGCTTTCTTT. Translated, it gives CSVETGGGTEAFF.